One sample yielded the 13 T cell receptor beta chains listed below, sequenced in a study of blood T cell repertoires in COVID-19. Profiled with immunoSEQ multiplex PCR; TCRdb holds only in-frame clones, not every one. The table records over 95,000 clones, around 81% of them present only once. Specimen: peripheral blood. The receptor source for this set is a human donor in a cohort sampled during active COVID-19.

This CDR3 reads CATTGVGETQYF. CDR3 DNA sequence: TGTGCCACGACAGGGGTAGGAGAGACCCAGTACTTC. J is TRBJ2-5 and V is TRBV7-2, with TRBD1 matching 8 bases. Per germline, CDR1 SGHTA and CDR2 FQGNSA. V lost 10 bases, J lost 4 bases, and 5 bases stayed unmatched. The CDR3 totals 12 residues.

V and J are TRBV3-1 (or the pseudogene TRBV3-2) and TRBJ2-3; 8 bases line up with TRBD2. There are 16 residues in the CDR3. Germline CDR1 and CDR2: LGHDT and YNNKEL (reference sequence). V lost 4 bases to trimming and J lost 2 bases; unmatched junction nucleotides: 8. For the CDR3, the DNA is TGTGCCAGCAGCCTGAACAGCGGGAGCTACACAGATACGCAGTATTTT. Translating it yields CASSLNSGSYTDTQYF.

This chain uses TRBV6-6 with TRBJ2-7; TRBD2 aligns across 8 bases. Germline V gives CDR1 MNHNY, CDR2 SVGAGI (reference sequence). Germline trimming cut 4 bases from V and 3 bases from J; bases unmatched to any gene: 8. The CDR3 spans 15 residues. The CDR3 DNA reads TGTGCCAGCAGTTCCCCCGGGACTAGGAGCTACGAGCAGTACTTC. Amino acid sequence: CASSSPGTRSYEQYF.

This clone was detected only once. V and J are TRBV6-5 and TRBJ1-1, with 7 bases matching TRBD1. The germline gives CDR1 MNHEY, CDR2 SVGAGI. There are 14 residues in the CDR3. Unmatched junction bases numbered 11, after V lost 7 bases and J lost 6 bases. The CDR3 here is CASNPTGQSAEAFF. CDR3 DNA sequence: TGTGCCAGCAATCCGACAGGGCAATCCGCTGAAGCTTTCTTT.

The V call is TRBV3-1 (or the pseudogene TRBV3-2), the J call TRBJ1-1; D unresolved. The CDR3 contains 12 residues. V lost 2 bases to trimming and J lost 4 bases, with 5 bases between them. CDR1 and CDR2 from the germline V gene are LGHDT and YNNKEL (reference sequence). The CDR3 is CASSQSTTEAFF. CDR3 sequence (DNA): TGTGCCAGCAGCCAATCTACCACTGAAGCTTTCTTT.

The CDR3 DNA follows: TGTGCCAGTAGGGGGACTAGCCTCAACACCGGGGAGCTGTTTTTT. It specifies CASRGTSLNTGELFF. The chain joins TRBV19 to TRBJ2-2, with 9 bases lining up with TRBD2. Trimming took 6 bases from V and 2 from J; bases not matched to a gene: 4. CDR3 size: 15 residues. The germline CDR1 and CDR2 sequences are LNHDA and SQIVND (reference sequence).

This clone was recorded a few times. V and J are TRBV6-5 and TRBJ1-1; D may be TRBD1 (5 bases). Germline loops: CDR1 MNHEY, CDR2 SVGAGI. The V end was cut by 2 bases, the J end by 5 bases, with 15 bases between. The CDR3 is 15 amino acids. This chain's CDR3 is CASSYGGAVMTEAFF. CDR3 DNA: TGTGCCAGCAGTTACGGAGGGGCGGTAATGACTGAAGCTTTCTTT.

The genes are TRBV4-1 and TRBJ1-2, with a tentative D call TRBD1 (5 bases). CDR3 length equals 15 residues. Trimming took off 7 bases at V and 3 bases at J, with 18 bases between the two ends. Germline V gives CDR1 MGHRA, CDR2 YSYEKL. The chain's CDR3 is CASTRAGVDDYGYTF. The CDR3 DNA is TGCGCCAGCACCCGGGCGGGGGTAGACGACTATGGCTACACCTTC.

The chain recombines TRBV7-2 with TRBJ1-4; 7 bases match TRBD1. Germline V gene data show CDR1 as SGHTA and CDR2 as FQGNSA. The CDR3 runs 15 residues. The junction had 5 bases not matched to a gene; V was cut back by 0 bases and J by 7 bases. The CDR3 bases are TGTGCCAGCAGCTTAGCAGCAGGGGGTAGTGAAAAACTGTTTTTT. It translates to CASSLAAGGSEKLFF.

A single count supports this clone. The V and J genes are TRBV6-1 and TRBJ2-3, with a weak D call TRBD2 (6 bases). CDR3 length: 15 amino acids. Trimming removed 0 bases at V and 3 bases at J, with 10 bases between. Germline lookup yields CDR1 MNHNS and CDR2 SASEGT. CDR3 sequence: CASSEAYGSTDTQYF. Here the CDR3 DNA reads TGTGCCAGCAGTGAAGCTTACGGGAGTACAGATACGCAGTATTTT.

J is TRBJ2-5 and V is TRBV6-5; tentatively, D is TRBD2 (7 bases). Germline CDR1 MNHEY, CDR2 SVGAGI. This CDR3 has 15 amino acids. Trimming stripped 3 bases from V and 0 bases from J, with 11 bases between. The CDR3 spells CASSYGGAHQETQYF. The CDR3 DNA reads TGTGCCAGCAGTTATGGGGGGGCCCACCAAGAGACCCAGTACTTC.

The V gene is TRBV4-3, the J gene TRBJ2-1; D not resolved. Trimming removed 0 bases at V and 10 bases at J, with 13 bases between. CDR1 LGHNA and CDR2 YSLEER come from the germline V gene. This CDR3 region has 14 residues. CDR3 coding DNA: TGCGCCAGCAGCCAAGATAGGTCGGAGTCGGAGCAGTTCTTC. It is translated as CASSQDRSESEQFF.

The chain recombines TRBV19 with TRBJ2-5, with no clear D. This CDR3 has 14 amino acids. The V end was cut by 0 bases, the J end by 5 bases, with 10 bases between. Germline V gives CDR1 LNHDA, CDR2 SQIVND (reference sequence). The CDR3: CASSIDLGLETQYF. CDR3 DNA: TGTGCCAGTAGTATAGATCTGGGCTTGGAGACCCAGTACTTC.